The 9 T cell receptor beta chains below come from one sample, sequenced in a study of radiotherapy plus CTLA-4 blockade in lung cancer. Assay: immunoSEQ multiplex PCR; the TCRdb copy retains only in-frame clones and omits some. The sample shows over 95,000 clones, about 70% of them seen only once. The material was peripheral blood, obtained from a patient treated with radiotherapy plus ipilimumab. All receptors derive from a human donor with non-small cell lung cancer who had a partial response to radiotherapy plus ipilimumab. Some clones in this sample may be carry-over from other donors' samples.

The chain links TRBV18 to TRBJ1-1; 7 bases are shared with TRBD1. CDR1 and CDR2 (germline): KGHSH, LQKENI. Unmatched junction bases numbered 10, after V lost 1 base and J lost 2 bases. CDR3 length: 17 amino acids. The chain's CDR3 is CASSPQRQTGTNTEAFF. The DNA for the CDR3 is TGTGCCAGCTCACCACAGAGACAGACAGGGACCAACACTGAAGCTTTCTTT.

The chain is built from TRBV7-3 and TRBJ2-3, with D possibly being TRBD2 (5 bases). Trimming shortened V by 1 base and J by 8 bases, and 7 bases separated the two germline ends. The CDR3 covers 12 residues. Per germline, CDR1 SGHTA and CDR2 FQGTGA. The CDR3 DNA sequence: TGTGCCAGCAGCTTAAGCGCGGGTACGCAGTATTTT. The encoded protein is CASSLSAGTQYF.

In its sample, this clone was seen once. The chain joins TRBV5-1 to TRBJ1-1, with D tentatively TRBD1 (5 bases). The germline V and J ends were trimmed by 5 bases and 8 bases, with 19 bases remaining between them. Germline V gene lookup returns CDR1 SGHRS and CDR2 YFSETQ. This CDR3 has 14 amino acids. Here the CDR3 DNA reads TGCGCCAGCAGTCCCCAAGTATTAAGGGGCGAAGCTTTCTTT. This translates into CASSPQVLRGEAFF.

The chain employs TRBV29-1 and TRBJ2-3; 8 bases are a match to TRBD1. CDR1 and CDR2 from the germline V gene are SQVTM and ANQGSEA. The CDR3 extends over 12 amino acids. V lost 6 bases, J lost 1 base, and 0 bases stayed unmatched. CDR3 protein: CSVDRGTDTQYF. The CDR3 DNA is TGCAGCGTGGACAGGGGCACAGATACGCAGTATTTT.

The J gene is TRBJ1-4, the V gene TRBV4-1; possibly TRBD1 for D (5 bases). The germline V and J ends were trimmed by 0 bases and 4 bases, with 12 bases remaining between them. The CDR3 totals 16 residues. The V gene's germline CDR1 is MGHRA and CDR2 YSYEKL. This chain's CDR3 is CASSQDFGGNNEKLFF. The CDR3 region has the DNA TGCGCCAGCAGCCAAGATTTCGGGGGAAATAATGAAAAACTGTTTTTT.

J is TRBJ2-7 and V is TRBV19; TRBD1 might be the D (5 bases). V lost 5 bases, J lost 2 bases, and 16 bases lay in between. The CDR3 is 15 amino acids. The V gene's germline CDR1 is LNHDA and CDR2 SQIVND (reference sequence). CDR3 coding DNA: TGTGCCAGTAGTCAGACGCTTAGACAGACCTACGAGCAGTACTTC. It codes for CASSQTLRQTYEQYF.

The CDR3 is CASSKAGGPSYEQYF. CDR3 in DNA: TGTGCCAGCAGCAAAGCGGGAGGTCCCTCCTACGAGCAGTACTTC. The chain uses TRBV11-3 and TRBJ2-7; 9 bases are a match to TRBD2. The V and J ends lost 5 bases and 0 bases, in that order; junction bases with no gene match: 5. This CDR3 has 15 amino acids. The germline CDR1 and CDR2 sequences are SGHNT and YENEEA.

The chain has TRBV9 and TRBJ2-7; 9 bases match TRBD2. The trim removed 1 base at V and 5 bases at J, leaving 25 bases unmatched. Germline CDR1 SGDLS, CDR2 YYNGEE. The CDR3 is made up of 21 amino acids. For the CDR3, the DNA is TGTGCCAGCAGCGTAATGGCCTGGTCTAGCGGGATATCGTTGCATAGGAACGAGCAGTACTTC. Translated: CASSVMAWSSGISLHRNEQYF.

The chain joins TRBV5-1 to TRBJ2-1; TRBD1 matches at 9 bases. The CDR3 contains 15 residues. Germline CDR1 and CDR2: SGHRS and YFSETQ. With 5 bases clipped from V and 3 bases from J, the junction kept 6 bases outside the gene matches. CDR3 in DNA: TGCGCCAGCAGTTTCGGGACAGGGAACTACAATGAGCAGTTCTTC. As protein: CASSFGTGNYNEQFF. The whole variable domain, remainder taken from reference TRBV5-1 and TRBJ2-1, is KAGVTQTPRYLIKTRGQQVTLSCSPISGHRSVSWYQQTPGQGLQFLFEYFSETQRNKGNFPGRFSGRQFSNSRSEMNVSTLELGDSALYLCASSFGTGNYNEQFFGPGTRLTVL.